This T cell receptor beta chain emerged from a study of shared clonotypes between healthy human individuals. For the study at large: Each donor's CD4 naive and CD4 memory cells filled three plates apiece, CD8 naive two, and CD8 memory one.

Comments on this clone: No antigen is known for it.

The naive CD8 fraction comprised CD45RO-negative cells positively selected for CCR7 and excluded terminally differentiated effector memory CD45RA+ cells. TCRdb's copy holds only in-frame clones and misses some; the assay was immunoSEQ multiplex PCR. The data show around 1.9 million clones, roughly 91% seen once. Study-wide points: Generation of non-shared clonotypes was less probable than generation of clonotypes shared by all four donors. Researchers found naive subsets generally carried larger estimated richness than memory subsets.

Germline-derived CDR1 and CDR2 are LNHDA and SQIVND (reference sequence). The CDR3 loop spans 16 amino acids. V lost 4 bases and J 5 bases, leaving 17 bases between the germline ends. The sequenced sample was naive CD8+ T cells from PBMCs. This clonotype was obtained from a man aged 18 to 30 in good health. Some clones in this sample may be carry-over from other donors' samples. V usage is TRBV19 and J usage is TRBJ1-4; D gene uncertain. CDR3 sequence reads: CASSTPLEGINEKLFF. Written as DNA, the CDR3 is TGTGCCAGTAGTACCCCCCTGGAGGGAATCAATGAAAAACTGTTTTTT.